Listed here are 18 T cell receptor beta chains from one sample, sequenced in a study of blood T cells in healthy people across ages (dated by TCRdb to about 2015). The library was generated by 5' RACE. Sequenced on an Illumina HiSeq 2500. A second PCR of about 6 to 12 cycles was run with a J-beta primer mix and a sample-barcoded 5' primer. TCRdb trimmed the raw reads at Q25, called clones with MiXCR and kept productive beta chains. One record per CDR3 amino acid sequence lists the most common genes and DNA. The sample has 1,100,000 or so distinct CDR3 sequences on record, 35% to 55% of them singletons. The top ten hold approximately 17% of the sample. The source material was blood. All receptors come from a woman aged 55-75 years in good health.

This clonotype was seen only a few times. The chain links TRBV28 to TRBJ2-4; 10 nucleotides match TRBD2. J lost 1 base, V lost 6 bases, and 6 bases had no gene match. The CDR3 extends over 16 amino acids. Germline V gene lookup returns CDR1 MDHEN and CDR2 SYDVKM. This CDR3 is CASSRLAGAAKNIQYF. The CDR3 nucleotides are TGTGCCAGCAGCCGTCTAGCGGGAGCGGCCAAAAACATTCAGTACTTC.

The chain links TRBV6-1 to TRBJ2-5, with 13 bases fitting TRBD2. V trimming: 4 bases; J trimming: 5 bases; junction bases outside the gene matches: 13. This CDR3 spans 18 amino acids. Germline CDR1 is MNHNS and CDR2 is SASEGT. As DNA, the CDR3 is TGTGCCAGCAGTGGAGGGACCGGACTAGCGGGAGTCGGTGAGACCCAGTACTTC. Its translation is CASSGGTGLAGVGETQYF.

The chain links TRBV6-5 to TRBJ2-3, with TRBD2 as a possible D gene (6 bases). CDR3 length equals 14 residues. With 4 bases removed from V and 2 bases from J, the gap between germline ends came to 10 bases. Germline CDR1 and CDR2: MNHEY and SVGAGI. The CDR3 coding sequence is TGTGCCAGCAGTTGGGGCGGGATCACAGATACGCAGTATTTT. It translates to CASSWGGITDTQYF.

This chain links TRBV12-3 or TRBV12-4 with TRBJ2-3; D is uncertain. V shed 7 bases and J shed 6 bases, with 11 bases lying between them. The CDR3 loop spans 12 amino acids. DNA for the CDR3: TGTGCCAGCACGCGAACGGCCGATACGCAGTATTTT. Translating it yields CASTRTADTQYF.

This clonotype was recorded a few times. The gene calls are TRBV10-1 and TRBJ2-4; 9 bases are shared with TRBD1. The CDR3 runs to 16 residues. Germline V gives CDR1 WNHNN, CDR2 SYGVQD (reference sequence). The J segment lost 2 bases and the V segment lost 0 bases, leaving 2 bases of the junction unmatched. The CDR3 DNA reads TGCGCCAGCAGTGAGTCCGGGACAGGGTCCAAAAACATTCAGTACTTC. Amino acid sequence: CASSESGTGSKNIQYF.

This clonotype was counted only a few times. The chain uses TRBV6-5 and TRBJ2-3, with D maybe TRBD1 (7 bases). This CDR3 comprises 17 residues. V was cut by 0 bases and J by 6 bases, with 19 bases left in between. From germline, CDR1 is MNHEY and CDR2 SVGAGI. The chain's CDR3 is CASSYSNPDPGGDTQYF. The CDR3, as DNA: TGTGCCAGCAGTTACTCGAATCCGGACCCAGGGGGGGATACGCAGTATTTT.

This clonotype was recorded a few times. The chain has TRBV27 and TRBJ2-5; 11 nucleotides align to TRBD1. Trimming removed 9 bases from V and 0 bases from J; junction bases left unmatched: 3. CDR3 length equals 14 residues. Germline V CDR1 and CDR2: MNHEY, SMNVEV (reference sequence). The CDR3 protein is CASWDRGYQETQYF. CDR3 in DNA: TGTGCCAGTTGGGACAGGGGGTACCAAGAGACCCAGTACTTC.

This chain uses TRBV5-1 with TRBJ2-7; D possibly matches TRBD1 or TRBD2 (5 bases each). The CDR3 runs 14 residues. The germline V and J ends were trimmed by 4 bases and 6 bases, with 17 bases remaining between them. Looked up from germline, CDR1 is SGHRS and CDR2 is YFSETQ. The CDR3 loop reads CASSPHGGSREQYF. As DNA, the CDR3 is TGCGCCAGCAGCCCCCATGGGGGTTCGCGCGAGCAGTACTTC.

The chain recombines TRBV27 with TRBJ1-6; 7 bases agree with TRBD1. This CDR3 comprises 14 residues. CDR1 MNHEY and CDR2 SMNVEV come from the germline V gene (reference sequence). Trimming took 7 bases from V and 10 from J; bases not matched to a gene: 10. CDR3 bases: TGTGCCAGCATGGTACAGGGGAGGCGCTCACCCCTCCACTTT. Translated: CASMVQGRRSPLHF.

This clonotype was picked up many times. The J gene is TRBJ2-5, the V gene TRBV27; 7 bases are a match to TRBD2. J was trimmed by 4 bases and V by 6 bases; bases with no gene match: 23. The CDR3 is made up of 19 amino acids. Germline CDR1 and CDR2: MNHEY and SMNVEV (reference sequence). CDR3 DNA: TGTGCCAGCAGCTTAGGGAGGGGCGCTGGGAGTAGCTTAGTAGAGACCCAGTACTTC. It translates to CASSLGRGAGSSLVETQYF.

This clonotype appeared a few times. The chain couples TRBV3-1 to TRBJ2-4; D uncertain. Germline CDR1 and CDR2: LGHDT and YNNKEL (reference sequence). The CDR3 is 13 residues long. V was cut by 3 bases and J by 0 bases, with 3 bases left in between. CDR3 sequence: CASSHGAKNIQYF. The CDR3 DNA follows: TGTGCCAGCAGCCACGGAGCCAAAAACATTCAGTACTTC.

The chain uses TRBV4-1 and TRBJ2-1; D remains ambiguous. The CDR3 extends over 12 amino acids. V was trimmed by 2 bases and J by 9 bases, leaving 8 bases between them. Germline values: CDR1 MGHRA, CDR2 YSYEKL. The DNA of the CDR3 is TGCGCCAGCAGCCAATCAGCTGTTGAGCAGTTCTTC. Its protein product is CASSQSAVEQFF.

The genes are TRBV6-5 and TRBJ2-1, with TRBD2 identical over 12 bases. Germline V gene data show CDR1 as MNHEY and CDR2 as SVGAGI. Losses at the gene ends were 6 bases for V and 8 bases for J; bases not matched to a gene: 8. The CDR3 spans 15 residues. The CDR3 sequence: CASSGGLAGIYEQFF. Written as DNA, the CDR3 is TGTGCCAGCAGCGGCGGACTAGCGGGAATCTATGAGCAGTTCTTC.

The chain recombines TRBV28 with TRBJ2-2; no reliable D call. Germline values: CDR1 MDHEN, CDR2 SYDVKM. The CDR3 spans 14 residues. The ends were cut back, 7 bases at V and 6 bases at J, with 15 bases in the middle. The CDR3 sequence: CASITGLPPGELFF. As DNA, the CDR3 is TGTGCCAGCATTACGGGCCTACCGCCCGGGGAGCTGTTTTTT.

The rearrangement links TRBV10-2 to TRBJ2-4; D might be TRBD2 (6 bases). The DNA end favors TRBJ2-7, so the J call may be wrong. The CDR3 spans 18 residues. Germline CDR1 reads WSHSY; CDR2 reads SAAADI. For the CDR3, the DNA is TGCGCCAGCAGTGAGGCGCTTGGGACTCCCCGGACGGGCTACGAGCAGTACTTC. The encoded protein is CASSEALGTPRTGYEQYF.

The rearrangement uses TRBV11-1 and TRBJ2-1; D not resolved. This CDR3 comprises 14 residues. Trimming removed 5 bases from V and 1 base from J, with 9 bases in between. Germline assignment: CDR1 SGHAT and CDR2 FQDESV (reference sequence). The CDR3 DNA follows: TGTGCCAGCAGCATGGGTCAATCCTACAATGAGCAGTTCTTC. It translates to CASSMGQSYNEQFF. Together with reference TRBV11-1 and TRBJ2-1, the CDR3 gives the full variable domain: EAEVAQSPRYKITEKSQAVAFWCDPISGHATLYWYRQILGQGPELLVQFQDESVVDDSQLPKDRFSAERLKGVDSTLKIQPAELGDSAMYLCASSMGQSYNEQFFGPGTRLTVL.

The V call is TRBV7-2, the J call TRBJ1-5; a weak D match, TRBD1 (5 bases). The J call may be mistaken, given a closer DNA end match to TRBJ2-3. The CDR3 runs 15 residues. Germline V gene sequence: CDR1 SGHTA, CDR2 FQGNSA. The CDR3 sequence: CASSVTQGSNQPQYF. The DNA for the CDR3 is TGTGCCAGCAGCGTAACGCAGGGAAGCAATCAGCCCCAGTATTTT.

V and J are TRBV5-6 and TRBJ2-5; possibly TRBD2 for D (5 bases). Per the germline V gene, CDR1 is SGHDT and CDR2 is YYEEEE. The CDR3 has 15 residues. The ends were cut back, 3 bases at V and 1 base at J, with 13 bases in the middle. DNA for the CDR3: TGTGCCAGCAGCTCGAGGGATTTCTTCCAAGAGACCCAGTACTTC. The encoded protein is CASSSRDFFQETQYF.